These 8 T cell receptor beta chains were all obtained from the same sample, sequenced in a study of T cell responses to AZD1222 COVID-19 vaccine (dated by TCRdb to the early 2020s). Library preparation employed the immunoSEQ multiplex PCR assay. TCRdb carries this immuneACCESS record with in-frame sequences only. Its versions omit some clonotypes, under half of them owing to an unresolved V gene in the studies checked, with the rest unexplained. Counted in this sample were approximately 150,000 clones; about nine tenths of them appeared once. Under 2% of the sample is taken by the ten largest. The label giving this sample's time point can be read as: about 28 days (+/-7) after the second vaccine dose. Sequencing used peripheral blood, obtained 28 days after the second AZD1222 dose. These receptors came from an adult who received the AZD1222 COVID-19 vaccine.

This rearrangement joins TRBV27 to TRBJ1-5; D perhaps matches TRBD1 (6 bases). The CDR3 is 14 residues long. The V end lost 2 bases, the J end lost 7 bases, and 12 bases lay between the germline ends. CDR1 is MNHEY, CDR2 SMNVEV, per germline (reference sequence). CDR3 bases: TGTGCCAGCAGTTTAGCAGGGGTGGGGCAGCCCCAGCATTTT. This encodes CASSLAGVGQPQHF.

The chain has TRBV3-1 (or the pseudogene TRBV3-2) and TRBJ1-3; D gene unclear. Trimming pared 5 bases from V and 0 bases from J, leaving 14 bases between. In germline, CDR1 is LGHDT, CDR2 YNNKEL (reference sequence). CDR3 length: 16 amino acids. The CDR3 bases are TGTGCCAGCAGCTTACAGCCCATTGGCTCTGGAAACACCATATATTTT. It is translated as CASSLQPIGSGNTIYF.

V gene TRBV4-2 combines with J gene TRBJ1-1; D perhaps matches TRBD1 (6 bases). This CDR3 is built from 14 residues. The germline CDR1 and CDR2 sequences are LGHNA and YNFKEQ. V was pared by 8 bases and J by 6 bases, with 19 bases between. CDR3 in amino acids: CASQGGAESAEAFF. The CDR3 DNA reads TGTGCCAGCCAAGGGGGGGCTGAGAGCGCTGAAGCTTTCTTT.

The chain has TRBV10-3 and TRBJ2-1; 11 positions match TRBD2. Germline trimming cut 10 bases from V and 2 bases from J; bases unmatched to any gene: 4. CDR3 length equals 14 residues. The germline gives CDR1 ENHRY, CDR2 SYGVKD. In nucleotides, the CDR3 is TGTGCCACATCACTAGCGGGGGCCTACAATGAGCAGTTCTTC. Amino acids: CATSLAGAYNEQFF.

The gene calls are TRBV7-3 and TRBJ1-1; 7 nucleotides align to TRBD1. Unmatched junction bases numbered 11, after V lost 2 bases and J lost 11 bases. Germline assignment: CDR1 SGHTA and CDR2 FQGTGA. The CDR3 has 14 amino acids. Here the CDR3 reads CASSLPFDRVRAFF. CDR3 bases: TGTGCCAGCAGCTTACCCTTCGACAGGGTGAGGGCTTTCTTT.

This chain joins TRBV5-6 and TRBJ1-4; D is unclear. There are 16 residues in the CDR3. Trimming removed 0 bases from V and 0 bases from J, with 9 bases in between. Germline V gene lookup returns CDR1 SGHDT and CDR2 YYEEEE. The CDR3 reads CASSLGLGTTNEKLFF. CDR3 nucleotides: TGTGCCAGCAGCTTGGGCCTGGGTACAACTAATGAAAAACTGTTTTTT.

The genes are TRBV6-5 and TRBJ2-7; perhaps TRBD2 as D (5 bases). Germline CDR1 reads MNHEY; CDR2 reads SVGAGI. V was clipped by 4 bases and J by 3 bases, with 13 bases between them. CDR3 length: 14 amino acids. CDR3 nucleotides: TGTGCCAGCAGTTCGGTGGGAGCCGGCTACGAGCAGTACTTC. Translated: CASSSVGAGYEQYF.

The gene calls are TRBV21-1 and TRBJ1-5. TRBV21-1 is a recognized pseudogene. The CDR3 extends over 17 amino acids. This CDR3 reads CASSKEGDTRHNQPQHF. DNA of the CDR3: TGTGCCAGCAGCAAAGAGGGAGATACGAGACACAATCAGCCCCAGCATTTT.